Listed below are T cell receptor beta chains from one sample, sequenced in a study of control samples from healthy donors and cancer patients. Sequencing was performed with immunoSEQ multiplex PCR; in TCRdb, only in-frame clones are kept and a portion is missing. Among over 100,000 clones listed, approximately 90% were seen once. The sequencing sample was made of blood. These receptors came from a man in his forties in good health. CDR3s include the opening cysteine and the closing phenylalanine or tryptophan. A D gene is named only where the DNA matches it firmly. Clone size is shown for a subset of rows, as once, few, many or a class of expanded clone.

- | TRBJ2-2 | few | TRBV11-3 | TGTGCCAGCAGCTTAACCGGGGAGCTGTTTTTT | CASSLTGELFF
TRBD1 | TRBJ2-3 | once | TRBV13 | TGTGCCAGCAGCTTTGAGACAGGGGACAGGGTGACAGATACGCAGTATTTT | CASSFETGDRVTDTQYF
- | TRBJ2-1 | - | TRBV4-2 | TGTGCCAGCAGCCAAGACGGGGACCTCTACAATGAGCAGTTCTTC | CASSQDGDLYNEQFF
- | TRBJ2-1 | - | TRBV5-1 | TGCGCCAGCAGCTTGGCCTCGGGGAGAGAAGCGTTCTTC | CASSLASGREAFF
TRBD2 | TRBJ2-7 | once | TRBV10-2 | TGCGCCACCCTTCCGGGACTAGCGGCCGAGCAGTACTTC | CATLPGLAAEQYF
- | TRBJ1-1 | - | TRBV30 | TGTGCCTGGAGTGTCGGAAACACTTTCTTT | CAWSVGNTFF
- | TRBJ2-1 | - | TRBV24-1 | TGTGCCACCAGTGGGCCAGGGGGGGGCAATGAGCAGTTCTTC | CATSGPGGGNEQFF
- | TRBJ1-5 | - | TRBV10-2 | TGCGCCAGCAGTGTCCAAGAATATAGCAATCAGCCCCAGCATTTT | CASSVQEYSNQPQHF
- | TRBJ2-7 | - | TRBV5-1 | TGCGCCAGCAGCTTCCTCGGGGACTCCTACGAGCAGTACTTC | CASSFLGDSYEQYF
TRBD1 | TRBJ1-2 | - | TRBV6-5 | TGTGCCAGCAGACCAGGACAGGGGGCCTATGGCTACACCTTC | CASRPGQGAYGYTF
TRBD2 | TRBJ2-1 | - | TRBV7-6 | TGTGCCAGCAGCCCTCCGCGGGGGACCTCCTACAATGAGCAGTTCTTC | CASSPPRGTSYNEQFF